These T cell receptor beta chains were read from a single sample in a study of CD8 T cells in ankylosing spondylitis. MiXCR, run by TCRdb on the 5' RACE reads, gives a single entry per CDR3 protein. There are 300,000 to 400,000 distinct CDR3 sequences in the sample; 20% to 25% occur only once, and 16% lies in the top ten. Sequenced: blood, either unsorted or a sorted T cell fraction (not recorded which). Receptors were obtained from a male donor with ankylosing spondylitis. CDR3s include the opening cysteine and the closing phenylalanine or tryptophan. The order of the fields is V gene, CDR3 length, J gene, clone size, D gene, CDR3 DNA, CDR3 protein. The D gene is left open where the match is weak. Rows give clone size only sometimes, using once, few, many, or a class for an expanded clone.

v_call: TRBV12-3/TRBV12-4; cdr3_length: 15; j_call: TRBJ2-1; clone_size: -; d_call: -; cdr3_nt: TGTGCCAGCGGGGGCGGAGCTTTAACGGGGGATGAGCAGTTCTTC; cdr3_aa: CASGGGALTGDEQFF
v_call: TRBV28; cdr3_length: 12; j_call: TRBJ1-1; clone_size: -; d_call: -; cdr3_nt: TGTGCCACCGGGACACTGAACACTGAAGCTTTCTTT; cdr3_aa: CATGTLNTEAFF
v_call: TRBV5-1; cdr3_length: 15; j_call: TRBJ2-1; clone_size: few; d_call: -; cdr3_nt: TGCGCCAGCAGCATTCCTTCCGGGACACTCAATGAGCAGTTCTTC; cdr3_aa: CASSIPSGTLNEQFF
v_call: TRBV5-1; cdr3_length: 15; j_call: TRBJ2-2; clone_size: few; d_call: -; cdr3_nt: TGCGCCAGCAGCGCCCAGGGGTCGGACACCGGGGAGCTGTTTTTT; cdr3_aa: CASSAQGSDTGELFF
v_call: TRBV6-5; cdr3_length: 14; j_call: TRBJ1-1; clone_size: few; d_call: -; cdr3_nt: TGTGCCAGCAGTTACTCGGGAGCTCGGACTGAAGCTTTCTTT; cdr3_aa: CASSYSGARTEAFF
v_call: TRBV7-2; cdr3_length: 15; j_call: TRBJ1-6; clone_size: -; d_call: -; cdr3_nt: TGTGCCAGCAGCTTAGGTCGGGCAGGGACTTCACCCCTCCACTTT; cdr3_aa: CASSLGRAGTSPLHF
v_call: TRBV4-3; cdr3_length: 16; j_call: TRBJ2-1; clone_size: -; d_call: TRBD1; cdr3_nt: TGCGCCAGCAGCCAAGGTGTAGGACAGGGTTTTGATGAGCAGTTCTTC; cdr3_aa: CASSQGVGQGFDEQFF
v_call: TRBV7-2; cdr3_length: 15; j_call: TRBJ1-3; clone_size: many; d_call: -; cdr3_nt: TGTGCCAGCAGCCGGATGCGACAGACGGGAAACACCATATATTTT; cdr3_aa: CASSRMRQTGNTIYF
v_call: TRBV6-1; cdr3_length: 15; j_call: TRBJ2-1; clone_size: once; d_call: TRBD1; cdr3_nt: TGTGCCAGCAGGACAGGGGGCGCGGGCGCGGCGGAGCAGTTCTTC; cdr3_aa: CASRTGGAGAAEQFF
v_call: TRBV28; cdr3_length: 16; j_call: TRBJ1-5; clone_size: -; d_call: -; cdr3_nt: TGTGCCAGCGCTAATGGGGGACCGGCGAGCAATCAGCCCCAGCATTTT; cdr3_aa: CASANGGPASNQPQHF
v_call: TRBV18; cdr3_length: 16; j_call: TRBJ1-5; clone_size: few; d_call: -; cdr3_nt: TGTGCCAGCTCACCATCCGGGGGCCTTGGGAATCAGCCCCAGCATTTT; cdr3_aa: CASSPSGGLGNQPQHF
v_call: TRBV25-1; cdr3_length: 17; j_call: TRBJ2-2; clone_size: -; d_call: TRBD2; cdr3_nt: TGTGCCAGCAGTGGGCAATGGACTAGCGGGAGTCGAAGGGAGCTGTTTTTT; cdr3_aa: CASSGQWTSGSRRELFF
v_call: TRBV3-1; cdr3_length: 15; j_call: TRBJ1-4; clone_size: -; d_call: -; cdr3_nt: TGTGCCAGCAGCCAAGATGTGCGAACTAATGAAAAACTGTTTTTT; cdr3_aa: CASSQDVRTNEKLFF
v_call: TRBV10-2; cdr3_length: 17; j_call: TRBJ2-2; clone_size: few; d_call: -; cdr3_nt: TGCGCCAGCAGTGAGTCGCTGACGGGAGTGGCCACCGGGGAGCTGTTTTTT; cdr3_aa: CASSESLTGVATGELFF
v_call: TRBV20-1; cdr3_length: 15; j_call: TRBJ2-1; clone_size: few; d_call: TRBD2; cdr3_nt: TGCAGTGCTGGGACGACTAGCGGGAGGGACAATGAGCAGTTCTTC; cdr3_aa: CSAGTTSGRDNEQFF
v_call: TRBV14; cdr3_length: 14; j_call: TRBJ2-2; clone_size: -; d_call: -; cdr3_nt: TGTGCCAGCAGCCAAGTTAGGTTCAGCGGTGAGCTGTTTTTT; cdr3_aa: CASSQVRFSGELFF
v_call: TRBV19; cdr3_length: 14; j_call: TRBJ1-5; clone_size: -; d_call: -; cdr3_nt: TGTGCCAGTAACATGAGAAGGGGCAATCAGCCCCAGCATTTT; cdr3_aa: CASNMRRGNQPQHF
v_call: TRBV7-7; cdr3_length: 13; j_call: TRBJ2-7; clone_size: -; d_call: -; cdr3_nt: TGTGCTAGCAGCTCCTCCAATTCGGCCGAGCAGTACTTC; cdr3_aa: CASSSSNSAEQYF
v_call: TRBV9; cdr3_length: 15; j_call: TRBJ2-1; clone_size: -; d_call: TRBD2; cdr3_nt: TGTGCCAGCAGCGTGACTAGCGGGAAAGCCGGTGAGCAGTTCTTC; cdr3_aa: CASSVTSGKAGEQFF
v_call: TRBV7-7; cdr3_length: 13; j_call: TRBJ2-1; clone_size: -; d_call: TRBD2; cdr3_nt: TGTGCCAGCAGCTTGGGAGGGCCGGGGGAGCAGTTCTTC; cdr3_aa: CASSLGGPGEQFF
v_call: TRBV4-1; cdr3_length: 16; j_call: TRBJ2-2; clone_size: -; d_call: -; cdr3_nt: TGCGCCAGCAGCCAAGAAGAGCTGACGAACACCGGGGAGCTGTTTTTT; cdr3_aa: CASSQEELTNTGELFF
v_call: TRBV3-1; cdr3_length: 15; j_call: TRBJ2-3; clone_size: few; d_call: -; cdr3_nt: TGTGCCAGCAGCCAAGATACCCCTGGCACAGATACGCAGTATTTT; cdr3_aa: CASSQDTPGTDTQYF
v_call: TRBV20-1; cdr3_length: 13; j_call: TRBJ2-1; clone_size: -; d_call: TRBD2; cdr3_nt: TGCAGTGCTAGCCCAGCGGGAGCCAATGAGCAGTTCTTC; cdr3_aa: CSASPAGANEQFF
v_call: TRBV20-1; cdr3_length: 15; j_call: TRBJ2-7; clone_size: -; d_call: -; cdr3_nt: TGCAGTGCTACCCCGACAGGGAGGCCTTCCTACGAGCAGTACTTC; cdr3_aa: CSATPTGRPSYEQYF
v_call: TRBV12-3/TRBV12-4; cdr3_length: 15; j_call: TRBJ1-3; clone_size: -; d_call: -; cdr3_nt: TGTGCCAGCAGTTTCCACCTCCAGGTTGGAAACACCATATATTTT; cdr3_aa: CASSFHLQVGNTIYF
v_call: TRBV3-1; cdr3_length: 16; j_call: TRBJ2-1; clone_size: few; d_call: -; cdr3_nt: TGTGCCAGCAGCCAAGTGGCTTCCAGCTCCTACAATGAGCAGTTCTTC; cdr3_aa: CASSQVASSSYNEQFF
v_call: TRBV20-1; cdr3_length: 13; j_call: TRBJ2-5; clone_size: -; d_call: -; cdr3_nt: TGCAGTACGACACACCAGGGGCGAGAGACCCAGTACTTC; cdr3_aa: CSTTHQGRETQYF
v_call: TRBV6-1; cdr3_length: 16; j_call: TRBJ2-7; clone_size: once; d_call: TRBD2; cdr3_nt: TGTGCCAGCACCTACGGGGGGGCTAGCGGGGCCTACGAGCAGTACTTC; cdr3_aa: CASTYGGASGAYEQYF
v_call: TRBV7-2; cdr3_length: 15; j_call: TRBJ2-2; clone_size: -; d_call: -; cdr3_nt: TGTGCCAGCAGCTTTGCAGGACTAAACACCGGGGAGCTGTTTTTT; cdr3_aa: CASSFAGLNTGELFF
v_call: TRBV3-1; cdr3_length: 19; j_call: TRBJ2-3; clone_size: -; d_call: TRBD2; cdr3_nt: TGTGCCAGCAGCAGACTAGCGGGAGCTCTAGGCCGAAGCACAGATACGCAGTATTTT; cdr3_aa: CASSRLAGALGRSTDTQYF
v_call: TRBV12-3/TRBV12-4; cdr3_length: 13; j_call: TRBJ2-7; clone_size: few; d_call: TRBD2; cdr3_nt: TGTGCCAGCAGGGAGACTAGCGGGACCGAGCAGTACTTC; cdr3_aa: CASRETSGTEQYF
v_call: TRBV2; cdr3_length: 13; j_call: TRBJ1-5; clone_size: -; d_call: -; cdr3_nt: TGTGCCAGCAGTGCCCAGTTTGGCCAGCCCCAGCATTTT; cdr3_aa: CASSAQFGQPQHF
v_call: TRBV9; cdr3_length: 15; j_call: TRBJ2-3; clone_size: -; d_call: -; cdr3_nt: TGTGCCAGCAGCGTAGGAGAAGTCCCCCGGAATACGCAGTATTTT; cdr3_aa: CASSVGEVPRNTQYF
v_call: TRBV20-1; cdr3_length: 14; j_call: TRBJ2-1; clone_size: few; d_call: -; cdr3_nt: TGCAGTGCTAGAGGAGGGTTGGGTTACAATGAGCAGTTCTTC; cdr3_aa: CSARGGLGYNEQFF
v_call: TRBV29-1; cdr3_length: 14; j_call: TRBJ2-7; clone_size: few; d_call: TRBD2; cdr3_nt: TGCAGCGTTAAACTAGCGGGAGGAGGGTACGAGCAGTACTTC; cdr3_aa: CSVKLAGGGYEQYF
v_call: TRBV3-1; cdr3_length: 18; j_call: TRBJ2-5; clone_size: few; d_call: -; cdr3_nt: TGTGCCAGCAGCCAAGAAGGGGCGTTTAGCTTGGGCCAAGAGACCCAGTACTTC; cdr3_aa: CASSQEGAFSLGQETQYF
v_call: TRBV20-1; cdr3_length: 17; j_call: TRBJ1-5; clone_size: -; d_call: -; cdr3_nt: TGCAGTGCTAGAGGCGCCCACCCCCGGGCCAGCAATCAGCCCCAGCATTTT; cdr3_aa: CSARGAHPRASNQPQHF
v_call: TRBV28; cdr3_length: 15; j_call: TRBJ2-4; clone_size: few; d_call: TRBD1; cdr3_nt: TGTGCCAGCAGTTTATTGGGACAGGGGGTGAACATTCAGTACTTC; cdr3_aa: CASSLLGQGVNIQYF
v_call: TRBV15; cdr3_length: 16; j_call: TRBJ1-6; clone_size: few; d_call: -; cdr3_nt: TGTGCCACCAGCAGATTTAACAGGGTAACCAATTCACCCCTCCACTTT; cdr3_aa: CATSRFNRVTNSPLHF
v_call: TRBV18; cdr3_length: 16; j_call: TRBJ2-1; clone_size: few; d_call: -; cdr3_nt: TGTGCCAGCTCACCACGGGGGCGGGAGATCGGAAATGAGCAGTTCTTC; cdr3_aa: CASSPRGREIGNEQFF
v_call: TRBV2; cdr3_length: 13; j_call: TRBJ2-5; clone_size: few; d_call: -; cdr3_nt: TGTGCCAGCGGACTGTGGTACCAAGAGACCCAGTACTTC; cdr3_aa: CASGLWYQETQYF
v_call: TRBV29-1; cdr3_length: 15; j_call: TRBJ2-5; clone_size: -; d_call: TRBD1; cdr3_nt: TGCAGCGTTGCCAGAGGAGGGACAGGGGATGAGACCCAGTACTTC; cdr3_aa: CSVARGGTGDETQYF
v_call: TRBV7-3; cdr3_length: 17; j_call: TRBJ2-2; clone_size: few; d_call: -; cdr3_nt: TGTGCCAGCAGCTTAAATCCGGGAGGACAGCTTGCCGGGGAGCTGTTTTTT; cdr3_aa: CASSLNPGGQLAGELFF
v_call: TRBV7-9; cdr3_length: 9; j_call: TRBJ1-4; clone_size: -; d_call: -; cdr3_nt: TGTGCCAGCAGACCCAAATCCCGGTTT; cdr3_aa: CASRPKSRF
v_call: TRBV5-6; cdr3_length: 14; j_call: TRBJ2-7; clone_size: -; d_call: -; cdr3_nt: TGTGCCAGCAGCTTGAAAGTGACTGGCTTGGAGCAGTACTTC; cdr3_aa: CASSLKVTGLEQYF
v_call: TRBV12-3/TRBV12-4; cdr3_length: 14; j_call: TRBJ1-2; clone_size: few; d_call: -; cdr3_nt: TGTGCCAGCAGTTTGGGACTCGACTTCTATGGCTACACCTTC; cdr3_aa: CASSLGLDFYGYTF
v_call: TRBV7-2; cdr3_length: 16; j_call: TRBJ2-1; clone_size: once; d_call: TRBD2; cdr3_nt: TGTGCCAGCAGCTTAACGGCGGGAGAATTGTACAATGAGCAGTTCTTC; cdr3_aa: CASSLTAGELYNEQFF
v_call: TRBV5-6; cdr3_length: 14; j_call: TRBJ1-1; clone_size: -; d_call: TRBD1; cdr3_nt: TGTGCCAGCAGCTCCCGGACAGGGCGGATTGAAGCTTTCTTT; cdr3_aa: CASSSRTGRIEAFF
v_call: TRBV18; cdr3_length: 12; j_call: TRBJ1-2; clone_size: many; d_call: -; cdr3_nt: TGTGCCAGCTCCCCTGACACCTATGGCTACACCTTC; cdr3_aa: CASSPDTYGYTF
v_call: TRBV6-5; cdr3_length: 17; j_call: TRBJ2-3; clone_size: -; d_call: -; cdr3_nt: TGTGCCAGCAGTTACTTCAGATCGACAGGTAGCACAGATACGCAGTATTTT; cdr3_aa: CASSYFRSTGSTDTQYF
v_call: TRBV5-5; cdr3_length: 13; j_call: TRBJ2-3; clone_size: -; d_call: -; cdr3_nt: TGTGCCAGCAGCTTCTCGACCGGAGATACGCAGTATTTT; cdr3_aa: CASSFSTGDTQYF
v_call: TRBV5-6; cdr3_length: 16; j_call: TRBJ1-2; clone_size: few; d_call: -; cdr3_nt: TGTGCCAGCAGCCCGGGCCTGACATGGAGCAACTATGGCTACACCTTC; cdr3_aa: CASSPGLTWSNYGYTF
v_call: TRBV5-6; cdr3_length: 16; j_call: TRBJ2-1; clone_size: -; d_call: -; cdr3_nt: TGTGCCAGCAGCTTGGGCCCCGGGAGCTCCTACAATGAGCAGTTCTTC; cdr3_aa: CASSLGPGSSYNEQFF
v_call: TRBV20-1; cdr3_length: 14; j_call: TRBJ2-7; clone_size: -; d_call: TRBD1; cdr3_nt: TGCAGTGCTAGTGTTTTTGGGACAGCCACCGAGCAGTACTTC; cdr3_aa: CSASVFGTATEQYF